This T cell receptor beta chain was sequenced for a study of CD4 T cells in relation to SARS-CoV-2 and coronaviruses. Across the study: ViraFEST: roughly 10-day antigen culture of PBMCs, then TCR beta CDR3 sequencing.

General study points: No crossreactivity against non-spike viral proteins was tested here.

The protocol was immunoSEQ multiplex PCR, while the TCRdb copy is restricted to in-frame clones and leaves out a portion. The repertoire holds roughly 24,000 clones, approximately 76% seen once, with 12% in the top ten. With 1 base removed from V and 7 bases from J, the gap between germline ends came to 5 bases. Germline V gene lookup returns CDR1 LGHDT and CDR2 YNNKEL (reference sequence). The CDR3 is made up of 12 amino acids. Concerning this clone itself: Its antigen is currently unknown.

Before the COVID-19 pandemic, during about 2011-2019, CD4+ T cells were taken from unexposed donors. The cells were cultured for about ten days before CD4+ T cells were isolated. The rearrangement links TRBV3-1 (or the pseudogene TRBV3-2) to TRBJ2-1; D not certain. The sequence was collected from a human donor in good health. The source material was CD4+ T cells from PBMCs, cultured in vitro. CDR3 loop: CASSQAWNEQFF. CDR3 coding DNA: TGTGCCAGCAGCCAAGCTTGGAATGAGCAGTTCTTC.